This paragraph reports one T cell receptor beta chain. The antigen is undetermined. Other DNA sequences in the sample encode the same CDR3. These data are taken from a study of T cell responses to AZD1222 COVID-19 vaccine. Study-level points and caveats: Donors, mostly white British, included more females; clonal diversity was possibly underestimated. Nearly half of spike-specific TCRs reportedly target variant regions that are unmutated in the B.1.351 and B.1.1.7 variants.

The method was immunoSEQ multiplex PCR; TCRdb's version includes in-frame clones alone and lacks a portion of them. Of roughly 150,000 clones listed, 87% are singletons. Pooling covered second doses at about 4 or about 12 weeks. The sequence was collected from an adult who received the AZD1222 COVID-19 vaccine. The material was peripheral blood, obtained 28 days after the second AZD1222 dose.

DNA for the CDR3: TGTGCCAGCAGTTTCTTGGGGACTGAAGCTTTCTTT. It specifies CASSFLGTEAFF. The chain links TRBV27 to TRBJ1-1; the D is unclear. The CDR3 covers 12 residues. The V and J ends lost 3 bases and 5 bases respectively, with 7 bases between them. From germline, CDR1 is MNHEY and CDR2 SMNVEV (reference sequence).